The 6 T cell receptor beta chains in this list originate from one sample, sequenced in a study of cytomegalovirus exposure and HLA in healthy donors. The PCR employed 60 Vbeta primers together with 13 Jbeta primers. Here immunoSEQ multiplex PCR was the method, and the copy in TCRdb shows in-frame clones only, minus some. Of some 200,000 clones listed, 70% to 80% are singletons. Material for sequencing was PBMCs. The source is a girl aged 2 to 10 in good health and CMV-seronegative.

The table lists this clone with a count of one. The rearrangement links TRBV12-2 to TRBJ2-7; the table's D call of TRBD1 was not tested on the DNA. TRBV12-2 has pseudogene status. The CDR3 loop spans 14 amino acids. The CDR3 sequence: CASLPVRQLYEQYF. The CDR3 nucleotides are TGTGCAAGTCTCCCTGTCCGACAGCTCTACGAGCAGTACTTC.

CDR3 loop: CASSGRDSLEAKNIQYF. The CDR3 DNA reads as TGCGCCAGCAGCGGCCGGGACAGTCTCGAGGCCAAAAACATTCAGTACTTC. The chain joins TRBV5-1 to TRBJ2-4; 7 bases match TRBD1. V dropped 4 bases and J dropped 1; count of bases not matched to a gene: 11. This CDR3 is 17 amino acids long. Germline-derived CDR1 and CDR2 are SGHRS and YFSETQ.

V is TRBV5-4 and J is TRBJ2-7; TRBD1 aligns across 9 bases. Trimming removed 4 bases from V and 4 bases from J; junction bases left unmatched: 6. The CDR3 length is 14 residues. CDR1 SGHNT and CDR2 YYREEE come from the germline V gene (reference sequence). The CDR3 here is CASSNRDREYEQYF. CDR3 sequence (DNA): TGTGCCAGCAGCAACCGGGACAGGGAGTACGAGCAGTACTTC.

CDR3 region: CASSLGVTVSNEQFF. CDR3 nucleotide sequence: TGTGCCAGCAGCTTAGGAGTGACAGTCTCCAATGAGCAGTTCTTC. The chain links TRBV7-8 to TRBJ2-1; D is perhaps TRBD1 (5 bases). The CDR3 loop spans 15 amino acids. V was shortened by 1 base and J by 6 bases, with 13 bases between the two germline ends. Germline CDR1 SGHVS, CDR2 FQNEAQ.

This clone was counted between two and nine times. This chain's CDR3 is CASSYRGNQPQHF. CDR3 in DNA: TGTGCCAGTAGTTACAGGGGCAATCAGCCCCAGCATTTT. This sequence joins TRBV19 and TRBJ1-5, with D perhaps matching TRBD1 (6 bases). The CDR3 loop spans 13 amino acids. V gave up 5 bases and J gave up 2 bases, with 7 bases separating them. Germline CDR1 reads LNHDA; CDR2 reads SQIVND (reference sequence).

The V gene is TRBV19, the J gene TRBJ1-2, with 9 bases aligning to TRBD1. This CDR3 region has 14 residues. J was trimmed by 4 bases and V by 6 bases; bases with no gene match: 6. CDR1 and CDR2 from the germline V gene are LNHDA and SQIVND (reference sequence). The CDR3 protein is CASSPDRGVYGYTF. DNA of the CDR3: TGTGCCAGTAGCCCGGACAGGGGCGTCTATGGCTACACCTTC.